This T cell receptor (beta chain) appears in the sequencing data of a study of blood T cell repertoires in COVID-19. Study in general: Sources were T cells, B-cell-depleted T cells, or PBMCs; the material itself was cDNA or gDNA.

The repertoire was sequenced with immunoSEQ multiplex PCR; TCRdb's copy has only in-frame clones and lacks some. The sample contains about 400,000 clones, around 87% of which appear only once. This sequence was found in a human donor in a cohort sampled during active COVID-19. Sequenced material: peripheral blood.

This CDR3 is CASSEQRGLVNTQYF. The CDR3 region has the DNA TGTGCCAGCAGTGAGCAGCGGGGGCTAGTAAATACGCAGTATTTT. The chain joins TRBV2 to TRBJ2-3; 8 bases are a match to TRBD2. This CDR3 comprises 15 residues. After removal of 3 bases from V and 7 bases from J, the junction contained 9 bases not matched to a gene. From germline, CDR1 is SNHLY and CDR2 FYNNEI. The variable domain in full, with the rest retrieved from reference TRBV2 and TRBJ2-3, is EPEVTQTPSHQVTQMGQEVILRCVPISNHLYFYWYRQILGQKVEFLVSFYNNEISEKSEIFDDQFSVERPDGSNFTLKIRSTKLEDSAMYFCASSEQRGLVNTQYFGPGTRLTVL.